The entry below gives a single T cell receptor beta chain sequence along with its context. No antigen is known for it. Amplified TCR beta CDR3 regions were obtained using RNA transcripts as template. Scientists carried out first-round RT-PCR using HTBI primers and then a second-round multiplex PCR. MiXCR, run by TCRdb on the multiplex PCR reads, gives a single entry per CDR3 protein. The sample consists of roughly 500,000 distinct CDR3 sequences, over 13% of them appearing once. This sample is drawn from a study of Graves' ophthalmopathy and Graves' hyperthyroidism. Findings and caveats of the study: The model achieved approximately 71% sensitivity and approximately 74% specificity for ophthalmopathy progression. Blood contained most expanded thyroid clonotypes exceeding 0.001 frequency.

V was trimmed by 3 bases and J by 6 bases, leaving 11 bases between them. Germline V gene lookup returns CDR1 KGHSH and CDR2 LQKENI. The CDR3 totals 13 residues. Sequencing was carried out using blood. The TCR originated in a woman aged 25-40 years with Graves' ophthalmopathy. The V and J genes are TRBV18 and TRBJ1-1; D not resolved. The CDR3 reads CASSPNLGSEAFF. In DNA, the CDR3 is TGTGCCAGCTCACCCAACCTTGGGTCTGAAGCTTTCTTT. The complete variable domain, with remaining parts taken from reference TRBV18 and TRBJ1-1, reads NAGVMQNPRHLVRRRGQEARLRCSPMKGHSHVYWYRQLPEEGLKFMVYLQKENIIDESGMPKERFSAEFPKEGPSILRIQQVVRGDSAAYFCASSPNLGSEAFFGQGTRLTVV.